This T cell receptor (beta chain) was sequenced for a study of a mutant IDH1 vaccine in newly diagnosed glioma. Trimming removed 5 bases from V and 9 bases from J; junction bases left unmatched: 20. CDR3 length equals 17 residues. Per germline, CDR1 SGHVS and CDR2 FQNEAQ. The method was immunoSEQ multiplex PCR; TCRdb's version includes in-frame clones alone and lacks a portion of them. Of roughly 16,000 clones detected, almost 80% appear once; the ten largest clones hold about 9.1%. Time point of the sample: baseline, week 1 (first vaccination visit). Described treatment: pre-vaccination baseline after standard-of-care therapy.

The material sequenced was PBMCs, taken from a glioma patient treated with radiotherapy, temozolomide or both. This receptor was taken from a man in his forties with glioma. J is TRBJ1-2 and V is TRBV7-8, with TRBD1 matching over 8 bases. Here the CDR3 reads CASSLGQGASGGDRYTF. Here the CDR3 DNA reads TGTGCCAGCAGCCTTGGGCAGGGGGCTTCGGGAGGTGATCGCTACACCTTC.